A selection of T cell receptor beta chains follows, all from one sample in a study of Ad26.COV2.S vaccination and SARS-CoV-2 variants. The assay was immunoSEQ multiplex PCR, and TCRdb's table has in-frame clones only and misses some. The data contain 380,000 or so clones, 75% to 90% of them singletons. The sequenced sample was peripheral blood, obtained in a trial of Ad26.COV2.S vaccine versus placebo. The source of these receptors is a person aged 18-60 years who received the Ad26.COV2.S COVID-19 vaccine or a placebo. CDR3s include the opening cysteine and the closing phenylalanine or tryptophan. A D gene is named only where the DNA matches it firmly. A row's size may be missing; if present it is once, few, many or a size class.

V gene	J gene	D gene	clone size	CDR3 protein	CDR3 DNA
TRBV9	TRBJ1-4	-	-	CASSPEFPPNEKLFF	TGTGCCAGCAGCCCGGAGTTTCCACCTAATGAAAAACTGTTTTTT
TRBV5-4	TRBJ1-4	-	once	CASSLGNEKLFF	TGTGCCAGCAGCTTGGGTAATGAAAAACTGTTTTTT
TRBV7-9	TRBJ2-5	TRBD2	-	CASSLELAARETQYF	TGTGCCAGCAGCTTAGAACTAGCGGCCAGAGAGACCCAGTACTTC
TRBV4-3	TRBJ1-5	-	few	CASSQDAHQPQHF	TGCGCCAGCAGCCAAGATGCCCATCAGCCCCAGCATTTT
TRBV7-6	TRBJ2-2	-	-	CASSLRAGELFF	TGTGCCAGCAGCTTACGGGCCGGGGAGCTGTTTTTT
TRBV30	TRBJ2-5	TRBD2	few	CAWSPPGLAGGLMETQYF	TGTGCCTGGAGTCCTCCGGGACTAGCGGGAGGGCTCATGGAGACCCAGTACTTC
TRBV4-3	TRBJ1-1	-	-	CASSQEGRGFTEAFF	TGCGCCAGCAGCCAAGAAGGAAGAGGGTTCACTGAAGCTTTCTTT
TRBV4-2	TRBJ2-3	-	-	CASSQDGGALSDTQYF	TGTGCCAGCAGCCAAGATGGGGGGGCCTTGTCAGATACGCAGTATTTT
TRBV27	TRBJ2-7	-	-	CASSLSSAWSEEQYF	TGTGCCAGCAGTTTATCTTCCGCATGGTCGGAGGAGCAGTACTTC
TRBV30	TRBJ1-1	-	-	CAWYLLGQRIMNTEAFF	TGTGCCTGGTACCTTCTAGGACAGAGAATCATGAACACTGAAGCTTTCTTT
TRBV28	TRBJ2-7	-	-	CASSANPGAAGEQYF	TGTGCCAGCAGTGCAAACCCCGGGGCCGCGGGGGAGCAGTACTTC
TRBV18	TRBJ2-1	-	once	CASSPLQNNEQFF	TGTGCCAGCTCACCCTTGCAGAACAATGAGCAGTTCTTC
TRBV5-6	TRBJ1-4	TRBD1	-	CASSLLSQGAVNEKLFF	TGTGCCAGCAGCTTGCTTAGTCAGGGGGCGGTGAATGAAAAACTGTTTTTT
TRBV15	TRBJ2-7	-	many	CATSRGQGGISGRSYEQYF	TGTGCCACCAGCAGAGGACAGGGGGGGATTAGCGGGAGATCGTACGAGCAGTACTTC
TRBV28	TRBJ2-2	TRBD1	-	CASSLWTGRNTGELFF	TGTGCCAGCAGTTTGTGGACAGGGAGGAACACCGGGGAGCTGTTTTTT
TRBV13	TRBJ1-1	-	-	CASSLGGGPEVFF	TGTGCCAGCAGCTTGGGGGGAGGGCCAGAGGTTTTCTTT
TRBV27	TRBJ2-7	-	once	CASMGANSYEQYF	TGTGCCAGCATGGGGGCCAATTCCTACGAGCAGTACTTC
TRBV5-4	TRBJ1-1	-	-	CASSLERPGQGEAFF	TGTGCCAGCAGCTTGGAACGGCCAGGGCAAGGTGAAGCTTTCTTT
TRBV11-2	TRBJ2-1	-	-	CASSLDMGRSGTYNEQFF	TGTGCCAGCAGCTTAGATATGGGGAGGAGTGGAACCTACAATGAGCAGTTCTTC
TRBV12-3/TRBV12-4	TRBJ1-2	-	-	CASSLGESYGYTF	TGTGCCAGCAGTTTAGGGGAATCGTATGGCTACACCTTC
TRBV27	TRBJ2-1	TRBD2	-	CASSPLSSGGTNEQFF	TGTGCCAGCAGTCCCCTCTCTAGCGGGGGCACCAATGAGCAGTTCTTC
TRBV6-2/TRBV6-3	TRBJ2-7	-	-	CASSSRYNSYEQYF	TGTGCCAGCAGTAGCAGGTATAACTCCTACGAGCAGTACTTC
TRBV2	TRBJ2-2	-	-	CASSELRSGNTGELFF	TGTGCCAGCAGTGAATTAAGGAGTGGGAACACCGGGGAGCTGTTTTTT